One and the same sample provided the 20 T cell receptor beta chains below, sequenced in a study of cytomegalovirus exposure and HLA in healthy donors. With 60 Vbeta and 13 Jbeta primers, the PCR was carried out. The protocol was immunoSEQ multiplex PCR, while the TCRdb copy is restricted to in-frame clones and leaves out a portion. The table has approximately 210,000 clones, less than 85% seen once. The specimen sequenced was PBMCs. All receptors come from a girl aged 10 to 17 in good health and CMV-seropositive.

This rearrangement joins TRBV5-4 to TRBJ2-3; 9 nucleotides match TRBD2. The CDR3 loop spans 16 amino acids. Germline V CDR1 and CDR2: SGHNT, YYREEE (reference sequence). V trimming: 0 bases; J trimming: 7 bases; junction bases outside the gene matches: 9. The CDR3, as DNA: TGTGCCAGCAGCTTGGGAGGGGCGGGGGGGCCGAATACGCAGTATTTT. It codes for CASSLGGAGGPNTQYF.

This chain connects TRBV11-2 to TRBJ2-1, with TRBD1 as a possible D gene (6 bases). The ends were cut back, 4 bases at V and 0 bases at J, with 13 bases in the middle. Germline CDR1 SGHAT, CDR2 FQNNGV. This CDR3 spans 16 amino acids. The CDR3 loop is CASSSRDTHSYNEQFF. As DNA, the CDR3 is TGTGCCAGCAGCTCACGGGACACCCACTCCTACAATGAGCAGTTCTTC.

The chain combines TRBV19 with TRBJ2-1, with D possibly TRBD2 on 6 matching bases. The ends were cut back, 10 bases at V and 2 bases at J, with 15 bases in the middle. The CDR3 contains 14 residues. Germline V gives CDR1 LNHDA, CDR2 SQIVND (reference sequence). The DNA of the CDR3 is TGTGCCACCGGAGGGCGGGGACCCTACAATGAGCAGTTCTTC. This sequence encodes CATGGRGPYNEQFF.

The V and J genes are TRBV4-2 and TRBJ1-5; D possibly corresponds to TRBD1 (6 bases). The length of the CDR3 is 16 residues. Trimming took 3 bases from V and 0 from J, leaving 12 bases between them. Germline-derived CDR1 and CDR2 are LGHNA and YNFKEQ. CDR3 sequence reads: CASSQEGGDSNQPQHF. DNA of the CDR3: TGTGCCAGCAGCCAGGAAGGGGGGGATAGCAATCAGCCCCAGCATTTT.

Only a few counts were recorded for this clone. The chain has TRBV4-3 and TRBJ2-2, with 9 bases fitting TRBD1. Germline V gene data show CDR1 as LGHNA and CDR2 as YSLEER. This CDR3 comprises 17 residues. V was clipped by 4 bases and J by 4 bases; unmatched bases: 10. The CDR3 spells CASSRKGTGTGTGELFF. The CDR3 bases are TGCGCCAGCAGCCGGAAGGGGACAGGGACGGGCACCGGGGAGCTGTTTTTT.

This clone has just one count. The rearrangement joins TRBV7-2 to TRBJ1-5, with D unresolved. This CDR3 is built from 15 residues. Germline V gene data show CDR1 as SGHTA and CDR2 as FQGNSA. The ends were cut back, 4 bases at V and 2 bases at J, with 12 bases in the middle. CDR3 region: CASSSQVSGNQPQHF. The CDR3 region has the DNA TGTGCCAGCAGCTCTCAGGTCTCGGGCAATCAGCCCCAGCATTTT.

The chain couples TRBV6-5 to TRBJ1-5; D unresolved. V lost 7 bases to trimming and J lost 2 bases, with 9 bases between them. This CDR3 comprises 13 residues. Germline CDR1 and CDR2: MNHEY and SVGAGI. This CDR3 reads CASTLVGNQPQHF. In nucleotides, the CDR3 is TGTGCCAGCACCCTGGTAGGCAATCAGCCCCAGCATTTT.

The V gene is TRBV5-5, the J gene TRBJ2-7; 10 bases align to TRBD1. CDR1 SGHKS and CDR2 YYEKEE come from the germline V gene (reference sequence). The CDR3 is made up of 15 amino acids. The J segment lost 4 bases and the V segment lost 0 bases, leaving 4 bases of the junction unmatched. CDR3 in amino acids: CASSLGTGGIYEQYF. CDR3 nucleotide sequence: TGTGCCAGCAGCTTGGGGACAGGGGGGATATACGAGCAGTACTTC.

The rearrangement joins TRBV12-2 to TRBJ1-1. TRBV12-2 is an annotated pseudogene. The CDR3 length is 16 residues. For the CDR3, the DNA is TGTGCAAGTCGCTTAGAAGTCAGGGAGGCGAACACTGAAGCTTTCTTT. Protein product: CASRLEVREANTEAFF.

This clone was counted once. V is TRBV11-2 and J is TRBJ1-4; TRBD1 might be the D (6 bases). The CDR3 has 16 residues. Between the trimmed V and J ends, which lost 6 bases and 8 bases, there was a span of 22 bases. Germline CDR1 SGHAT, CDR2 FQNNGV. CDR3 coding DNA: TGTGCCAGCAGACGCCCAGGGGCAGGGGCAAACGAAAAACTGTTTTTT. Translated: CASRRPGAGANEKLFF.

The sample holds a few counts of this clone. This rearrangement joins TRBV19 to TRBJ1-1; the match to TRBD1 covers 8 bases. After removal of 8 bases from V and 4 bases from J, the junction contained 6 bases not matched to a gene. Looked up from germline, CDR1 is LNHDA and CDR2 is SQIVND (reference sequence). The length of the CDR3 is 13 residues. CDR3 DNA sequence: TGTGCCAGTCTCACAGGGGGGATCACTGAAGCTTTCTTT. Residues: CASLTGGITEAFF.

The chain joins TRBV5-4 to TRBJ1-6, with 7 bases that match TRBD1. This CDR3 comprises 18 residues. J was trimmed by 0 bases and V by 2 bases; bases with no gene match: 8. Germline CDR1 SGHNT, CDR2 YYREEE (reference sequence). This CDR3 reads CASSLSQGVNSYNSPLHF. DNA of the CDR3: TGTGCCAGCAGCTTAAGTCAGGGGGTGAACTCCTATAATTCACCCCTCCACTTT.

In this sample, this clone turned up a few times. J is TRBJ2-4 and V is TRBV5-3; D unclear. TRBV5-3 is an open reading frame whose function is uncertain. CDR3 size: 15 residues. Deletions cut 1 base from V and 5 bases from J, with 13 bases between. CDR3 sequence: CARSLWQCGENIQYF. DNA of the CDR3: TGTGCCAGAAGCTTGTGGCAATGCGGTGAAAACATTCAGTACTTC.

The genes are TRBV27 and TRBJ1-1; 8 bases fit TRBD1. The germline gives CDR1 MNHEY, CDR2 SMNVEV (reference sequence). With 6 bases clipped from V and 4 bases from J, the junction kept 4 bases outside the gene matches. CDR3 length: 13 residues. CDR3 amino acids: CASRLQGGTEAFF. The CDR3 DNA is TGTGCCAGCAGGCTACAGGGGGGCACTGAAGCTTTCTTT.

The V and J genes are TRBV6-6 and TRBJ2-1; TRBD2 matches 7 bases. V was pared by 0 bases and J by 2 bases, with 4 bases of the junction left unmatched. CDR1 and CDR2 from the germline V gene are MNHNY and SVGAGI (reference sequence). This CDR3 is built from 16 residues. The chain's CDR3 is CASSYSSGAPYNEQFF. DNA for the CDR3: TGTGCCAGCAGTTACTCGAGCGGGGCCCCCTACAATGAGCAGTTCTTC.

The chain employs TRBV9 and TRBJ2-2; no definite D call. V lost 0 bases and J lost 0, with 9 bases in between. Germline CDR1 SGDLS, CDR2 YYNGEE. The CDR3 consists of 16 residues. The CDR3 reads CASSVARVPNTGELFF. CDR3 bases: TGTGCCAGCAGCGTAGCTCGGGTCCCGAACACCGGGGAGCTGTTTTTT. Full variable domain (outside the CDR3, taken from reference TRBV9 and TRBJ2-2): DSGVTQTPKHLITATGQRVTLRCSPRSGDLSVYWYQQSLDQGLQFLIQYYNGEERAKGNILERFSAQQFPDLHSELNLSSLELGDSALYFCASSVARVPNTGELFFGEGSRLTVL.

This sequence joins TRBV6-1 and TRBJ2-7, with D uncertain. The germline V gene encodes CDR1 MNHNS and CDR2 SASEGT. Trimming shortened V by 3 bases and J by 1 base, and 7 bases separated the two germline ends. The CDR3 totals 13 residues. The CDR3 reads CASSEADSYEQYF. CDR3 nucleotides: TGTGCCAGCAGTGAGGCAGATTCCTACGAGCAGTACTTC.

The chain couples TRBV5-4 to TRBJ2-3; TRBD1 aligns across 7 bases. CDR3 length: 16 residues. The ends lost 4 bases at V and 0 bases at J; junction bases unmatched: 8. Germline V lookup: CDR1 SGHNT, CDR2 YYREEE (reference sequence). DNA of the CDR3: TGTGCCAGCAGCCGACAGGGAAGCTCTAGCACAGATACGCAGTATTTT. It encodes CASSRQGSSSTDTQYF.

The sample holds a few counts of this clone. This chain links TRBV19 with TRBJ1-2; no firm D call. This CDR3 comprises 17 residues. Looked up from germline, CDR1 is LNHDA and CDR2 is SQIVND (reference sequence). Trimming stripped 4 bases from V and 3 bases from J, with 21 bases between. This CDR3 is CASSTPMEDLLDYGYTF. In DNA, the CDR3 is TGTGCCAGTAGTACTCCAATGGAGGACCTCCTGGACTATGGCTACACCTTC. The variable domain in full, with the rest retrieved from reference TRBV19 and TRBJ1-2, is DGGITQSPKYLFRKEGQNVTLSCEQNLNHDAMYWYRQDPGQGLRLIYYSQIVNDFQKGDIAEGYSVSREKKESFPLTVTSAQKNPTAFYLCASSTPMEDLLDYGYTFGSGTRLTVV.

The rearrangement joins TRBV7-2 to TRBJ2-6, with D uncertain. Germline V gene data show CDR1 as SGHTA and CDR2 as FQGNSA. The CDR3 has 17 residues. Trimming left V 1 base short and J 0 bases short, with 10 bases between. CDR3 DNA: TGTGCCAGCAGCTTAGAGTTAGCCGACTCTGGGGCCAACGTCCTGACTTTC. It translates to CASSLELADSGANVLTF.